This T cell receptor beta chain stems from a study of cytomegalovirus exposure and HLA in healthy donors. Findings of the study overall: In an earlier analysis, in under 700 donors, most V segments appeared productive either ~87% or ~30% of the time.

The CDR3 has 16 amino acids. The V gene end was trimmed by 2 bases and the J gene end by 4 bases; junction bases not matched to a gene: 6. Germline CDR1 reads PRHDT; CDR2 reads FYEKMQ (reference sequence). Notes on this clone: The target antigen is unknown.

The PCR had 60 Vbeta and 13 Jbeta primers. Libraries were prepared by immunoSEQ multiplex PCR; TCRdb keeps only in-frame clonotypes and omits some of them. Here the sample spans approximately 52,000 clones, about 69% being singletons. The rearrangement links TRBV13 to TRBJ2-3; 10 nucleotides align to TRBD1. This TCR derives from a middle-aged man in good health and CMV-seropositive. The sample comprised PBMCs. In DNA, the CDR3 is TGTGCCAGCAGCTTAAGTGGGACAGGGGTTCCAGATACGCAGTATTTT. Its protein is CASSLSGTGVPDTQYF. Drawing the rest from reference TRBV13 and TRBJ2-3, the complete variable domain is AAGVIQSPRHLIKEKRETATLKCYPIPRHDTVYWYQQGPGQDPQFLISFYEKMQSDKGSIPDRFSAQQFSDYHSELNMSSLELGDSALYFCASSLSGTGVPDTQYFGPGTRLTVL.